Listed below are T cell receptor beta chains from one sample, sequenced in a study of regulatory T cells in long-lasting Graves disease. TCRdb ran MiXCR on the multiplex PCR reads and lists one entry per CDR3 protein. Of 360,000 or so distinct CDR3 sequences in the sample, approximately 12% were seen once. The same specimen was also included in a second study, on T cells in Graves' hyperthyroidism and ophthalmopathy.

The source material was peripheral blood mononuclear cells (PBMCs), sampled at new diagnosis, from a patient treated with antithyroid drugs. These receptors were obtained from a young woman with Graves disease. The CDR3 runs from the conserved cysteine through the conserved F or W. Fields, in order: clone size, V gene, D gene, J gene, CDR3 DNA, CDR3 protein. A D gene is named only where the DNA matches it firmly. Part of the rows lack a size; the others show once, few, many or a class for expanded clones.

>many|TRBV11-2|-|TRBJ1-2
TGTGCCAGCAGCTTAGACCCAGGGGTTCCTGGCTACACCTTC
CASSLDPGVPGYTF
>-|TRBV29-1|-|TRBJ2-7
TGCAGCGTACGGCTCCCTAGATCTTACGAGCAGTACTTC
CSVRLPRSYEQYF
>many|TRBV28|-|TRBJ2-3
TGTGCCAGCAGTTTCTCTCTGGGCCCAGATACGCAGTATTTT
CASSFSLGPDTQYF
>many|TRBV2|-|TRBJ1-2
TGTGCCAGAAACAGGGATGGCGACTATGGCTACACCTTC
CARNRDGDYGYTF
>many|TRBV9|-|TRBJ1-3
TGTGCCAGCAGCGTCGAGGAGGGAAACACCATATATTTT
CASSVEEGNTIYF
>many|TRBV6-5|-|TRBJ2-1
TGTGCCAGCAGTTACAGGGGTAACTCCTACAATGAGCAGTTCTTC
CASSYRGNSYNEQFF
>many|TRBV6-1|TRBD1|TRBJ1-1
TGTGCCAGCAGCGCAAGGGGACAGCTGAACACTGAAGCTTTCTTT
CASSARGQLNTEAFF
>many|TRBV20-1|-|TRBJ2-5
TGCAGTGCTTCGACAGGCCATCAAGAGACCCAGTACTTC
CSASTGHQETQYF
>few|TRBV4-2|-|TRBJ2-5
TGTGCCAGCAGCCCGAGCCAACAGGGACTAAGGGAGACCCAGTACTTC
CASSPSQQGLRETQYF
>few|TRBV7-9|TRBD1|TRBJ1-6
TGTGCCAGCAGACCGGGACAGGAAAGCTCCTATAATTCACCCCTCCACTTT
CASRPGQESSYNSPLHF
>many|TRBV20-1|TRBD1|TRBJ1-2
TGCAGTGCTCAAGTTGCCCTGCGACAGGGGCCTAACTATGGCTACACCTTC
CSAQVALRQGPNYGYTF
>few|TRBV12-3/TRBV12-4|-|TRBJ2-5
TGTGCCAGCAGTTACAACCGTTGGACCCAGTACTTC
CASSYNRWTQYF
>many|TRBV20-1|-|TRBJ1-1
TGCAGTGCTCCCGAAGTTGGTGCGAACCCACGAGCTTTCTTT
CSAPEVGANPRAFF
>many|TRBV2|TRBD2|TRBJ2-1
TGTGCCAGCACTAACAGCGGGAGCCCCTACAATGAGCAGTTCTTC
CASTNSGSPYNEQFF
>many|TRBV20-1|-|TRBJ2-1
TGCAGTGGCAGGGGCTCCTACAATGAGCAGTTCTTC
CSGRGSYNEQFF
>many|TRBV6-1|TRBD1|TRBJ2-5
TGTGCCAGCAGGAAGGGACAGCCCCAAGAGACCCAGTACTTC
CASRKGQPQETQYF
>few|TRBV6-2/TRBV6-3|-|TRBJ2-7
TGTGCCACCGAGGGAAACTCCTACGAGCAGTACTTC
CATEGNSYEQYF
>-|TRBV19|-|TRBJ2-3
TGTGCCAGTAGTATAGAGGCAGATACGCAGTATTTT
CASSIEADTQYF
>-|TRBV4-2|TRBD2|TRBJ2-1
TGTGCCAGCAGCCAAGATAGTCTAGCGGGGGGCGTCGGCAATGAGCAGTTCTTC
CASSQDSLAGGVGNEQFF
>many|TRBV6-2/TRBV6-3|TRBD2|TRBJ2-7
TGTGCCAGCTCCGTGCGGCTAGCGGACCCATCCTACGAGCAGTACTTC
CASSVRLADPSYEQYF
>many|TRBV7-6|-|TRBJ2-5
TGTGCCAGCAGCTTGGACCCCGCGGCCAAGGCCCAGTACTTC
CASSLDPAAKAQYF
>-|TRBV6-1|TRBD1|TRBJ1-1
TGTGCCAGCAGTCGACAGGGGGCTCTCGGAGCTTTCTTT
CASSRQGALGAFF
>-|TRBV29-1|-|TRBJ2-5
TGCAGCGTTGATAGAGAGACCCAGTACTTC
CSVDRETQYF
>many|TRBV13|-|TRBJ2-5
TGTGCCAGCAGCTTTAGCGGCCCCAGCCCAGAGACCCAGTACTTC
CASSFSGPSPETQYF
>-|TRBV6-2/TRBV6-3|-|TRBJ2-7
TGTGCCAGCAGTTACTCAGGAAGACCCGGCTCCTACGAGCAGTACTTC
CASSYSGRPGSYEQYF
>-|TRBV20-1|-|TRBJ1-2
TGCAGTGCTAGTCTATCATATGGCTACACCTTC
CSASLSYGYTF
>many|TRBV7-2|-|TRBJ1-1
TGTGCTAGCAGCCGTTGCAAGGGGGTGGAATTGGACACTGAAGCTTTCTTT
CASSRCKGVELDTEAFF
>many|TRBV20-1|TRBD2|TRBJ2-7
TGCAGTGCTAGAGATGTTAGCGGGAGTGCCTACGAGCAGTACTTC
CSARDVSGSAYEQYF
>-|TRBV6-5|-|TRBJ1-5
TGTGCCAGCAGTTACTCGAATGGATTTGGCCAGCCCCAGCATTTT
CASSYSNGFGQPQHF
>many|TRBV28|-|TRBJ2-5
TGTGCCAGCAGTCAACAGGGTCAAGAGACCCAGTACTTC
CASSQQGQETQYF
>once|TRBV5-1|TRBD2|TRBJ2-7
TGCGCCAGCAGCTTGGGTCCTAGCGGGATTACCTACGAGCAGTACTTC
CASSLGPSGITYEQYF
>few|TRBV6-2/TRBV6-3|-|TRBJ1-6
TGTGCCAGCAGTTACTCGAGGCGGAATAATTCACCCCTCCACTTT
CASSYSRRNNSPLHF
>many|TRBV3-1|-|TRBJ1-1
TGTGCCAGCAGCCCGATTACAGCGAACACTGAAGCTTTCTTT
CASSPITANTEAFF
>-|TRBV11-3|TRBD1|TRBJ2-2
TGTGCCAGCAGAAAGACAGGGGGCCCGGCCGGGGAGCTGTTTTTT
CASRKTGGPAGELFF
>many|TRBV18|-|TRBJ2-7
TGTGCCAGCTCACCACGTCCCCTAGGGTTAGGTTTGGGCGCCTACGAGCAGTACTTC
CASSPRPLGLGLGAYEQYF
>-|TRBV7-9|-|TRBJ1-4
TGTGCCAGCGAAACGGACAGAAGGAATGAAAAACTGTTTTTT
CASETDRRNEKLFF
>few|TRBV28|-|TRBJ2-6
TGTGCCAGCAGTTTACTTGCGCCCTCTGGGGCCAACGTCCTGACTTTC
CASSLLAPSGANVLTF
>many|TRBV6-1|TRBD2|TRBJ2-1
TGTGCCAGCAGTGAATGGACTAGCGGGGATAATGAGCAGTTCTTC
CASSEWTSGDNEQFF